This TCR beta chain was captured in a study of T-cell reconstitution after alpha-beta-depleted transplantation in children. The CDR3 has 16 residues. V dropped 1 base and J dropped 6; count of bases not matched to a gene: 10. The V gene's germline CDR1 is SGHVS and CDR2 FNYEAQ. A library of TCRbeta sequences, prepared with unique molecular identifiers, was generated. TCRdb independently ran MiXCR on the PCR reads; one entry per CDR3 protein. In the table there are approximately 200,000 distinct CDR3 sequences, about 14% of which are singletons. Ten or more counts support this clonotype. Sequencing used PBMCs from the stem cell graft donor, obtained from the stem cell graft. The genes are TRBV7-6 and TRBJ2-3, with TRBD2 matching 7 bases. This receptor was taken from a human donor who donated a stem cell graft to a child with acute lymphoblastic leukemia. For the CDR3, the DNA is TGTGCCAGCAGCTTAGGGCGGACTAGTCTTAGGGATACGCAGTATTTT. Amino acid sequence: CASSLGRTSLRDTQYF.